This TCR beta chain was identified during a study of cytomegalovirus exposure and HLA in healthy donors. 60 Vbeta and 13 Jbeta primers were used in PCR. Data came from immunoSEQ multiplex PCR; TCRdb stores just in-frame clones and leaves some out. The repertoire holds 250,000 or so clones, with approximately 82% as singletons. The CDR3 is 14 amino acids. J lost 3 bases, V lost 1 base, and 3 bases had no gene match. Germline loops: CDR1 LNHNV, CDR2 YYDKDF (reference sequence). The sequenced sample was PBMCs. The TCR was taken from a woman aged 55-69 years in good health and CMV-seropositive. The chain couples TRBV15 to TRBJ2-7; 7 bases are a match to TRBD1. This chain's CDR3 is CATSRGAGGYEQYF. As DNA, the CDR3 is TGTGCCACCAGCAGAGGGGCAGGGGGCTACGAGCAGTACTTC.